The source of this T cell receptor (beta chain) is a study of shared clonotypes between healthy human individuals. Study results and caveats: The study generally estimated greater richness for naive than memory subsets.

All donors qualified as healthy HIV-negative adults and had experienced no recent acute infections or vaccinations. Subsets obtained from CD4+ cells comprised CD45RA+ naive and CD45RA-negative memory cells. Worth noting for this clone: Its cognate antigen is unknown.

CDR3 size: 15 residues. Germline CDR1 SGHRS, CDR2 YFSETQ. V lost 3 bases and J 0 bases, leaving 12 bases between the germline ends. Produced via immunoSEQ multiplex PCR; TCRdb's table is partial and in-frame only. The sample has approximately 2,000,000 clones; around 93% are singletons. The source of this sequence is a man aged 18 to 29 in good health. Some clones in this sample may be carry-over from other donors' samples. The gene calls are TRBV5-1 and TRBJ1-1; D not resolved. The sample comprised naive CD4+ T cells from PBMCs. Subset described: CD45RA+ positively selected. The CDR3 region has the DNA TGCGCCAGCAGCTGGGGAGACTTAGTGAACACTGAAGCTTTCTTT. Protein product: CASSWGDLVNTEAFF.